This section outlines one TCR beta chain sequence together with its context. The V segment lost 3 bases and the J segment 3 bases; nucleotides outside the gene matches: 8. The CDR3 spans 16 residues. The V gene's germline CDR1 is SNHLY and CDR2 FYNNEI. Assay: immunoSEQ multiplex PCR; the TCRdb copy retains only in-frame clones and omits some. This table has about 2 million clones, over 85% appearing once. The sample is drawn from a study of shared clonotypes between healthy human individuals. Looking at the study overall: Ranging from 18 to 49 in age, donors were a couple of women and a few men.

Naive CD8 isolation took CD45RO-negative cells positively selected for CCR7 and excluded terminally differentiated effector memory CD45RA+ cells. The V and J genes are TRBV2 and TRBJ2-5; TRBD2 aligns across 9 bases. This sequence originates from a man between 18 and 29 years old in good health. Sequences were obtained from naive CD8+ T cells sorted from blood. CDR3 residues: CASSEGPGGGEETQYF. DNA for the CDR3: TGTGCCAGCAGTGAGGGCCCTGGCGGGGGGGAAGAGACCCAGTACTTC.